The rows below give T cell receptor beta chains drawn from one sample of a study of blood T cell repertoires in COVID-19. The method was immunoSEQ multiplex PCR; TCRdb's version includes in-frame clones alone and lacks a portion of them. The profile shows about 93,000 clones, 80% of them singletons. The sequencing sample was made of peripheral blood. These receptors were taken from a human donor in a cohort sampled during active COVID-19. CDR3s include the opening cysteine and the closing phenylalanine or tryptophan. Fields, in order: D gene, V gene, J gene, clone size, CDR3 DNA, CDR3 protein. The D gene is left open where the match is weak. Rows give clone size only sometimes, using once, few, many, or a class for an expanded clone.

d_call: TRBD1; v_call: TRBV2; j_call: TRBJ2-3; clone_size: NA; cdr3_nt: TGTGCCAGCAGTAGGGGGCCCGGAGATACGCAGTATTTT; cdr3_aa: CASSRGPGDTQYF
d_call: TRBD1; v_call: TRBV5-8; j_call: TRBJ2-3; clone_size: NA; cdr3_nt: TGTGCCAGCAGCGTCTACGCGACAGGGGGGAGCACAGATACGCAGTATTTT; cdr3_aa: CASSVYATGGSTDTQYF
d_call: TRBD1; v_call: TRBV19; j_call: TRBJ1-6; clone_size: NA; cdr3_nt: TGTGCCACGTCGGGACAGGGGAATTCACCCCTCCACTTT; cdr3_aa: CATSGQGNSPLHF
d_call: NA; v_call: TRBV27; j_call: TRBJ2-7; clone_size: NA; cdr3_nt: TGTGCCAGCAGTTTATCCCAGTTAGCAGTATCCCCCTACGAGCAGTACTTC; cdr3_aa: CASSLSQLAVSPYEQYF
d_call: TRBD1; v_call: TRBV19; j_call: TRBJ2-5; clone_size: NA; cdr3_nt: TGTGCCAGTAGTATGGGGACAGGGGTCGGGGGGATAGGAGAGACCCAGTACTTC; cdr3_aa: CASSMGTGVGGIGETQYF
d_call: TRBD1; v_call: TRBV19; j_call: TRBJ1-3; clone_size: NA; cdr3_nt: TGTGCCAGCGGGACAGGAGGTCGAAACACCATATATTTT; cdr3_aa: CASGTGGRNTIYF
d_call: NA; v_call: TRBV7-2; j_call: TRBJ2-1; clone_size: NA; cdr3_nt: TGTGCCAGCAGCTTCACTGCGGACAGCTCCTACAATGAGCAGTTCTTC; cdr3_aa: CASSFTADSSYNEQFF
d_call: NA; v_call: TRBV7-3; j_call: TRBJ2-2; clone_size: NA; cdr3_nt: TGTGCCAGCAGCTCAGGATGGTCCGGGGAGCTGTTTTTT; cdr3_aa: CASSSGWSGELFF
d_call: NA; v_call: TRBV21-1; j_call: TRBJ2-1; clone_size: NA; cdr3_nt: TGTGCCAGCAGCAAAGGCCCAACTAGCGGGAGTCGGCATGAGCAGTTCTTC; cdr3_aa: CASSKGPTSGSRHEQFF
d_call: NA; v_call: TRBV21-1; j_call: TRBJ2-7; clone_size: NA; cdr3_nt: TGTGCCAGCAGCAGCATTCCTATTAGGGACAGGACATACGAGCAGTACTTC; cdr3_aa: CASSSIPIRDRTYEQYF
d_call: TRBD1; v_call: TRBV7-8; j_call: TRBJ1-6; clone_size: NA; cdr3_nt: TGTGCCAGCAGCTCAGGGGGCACCAATTCACCCCTCCACTTT; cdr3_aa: CASSSGGTNSPLHF
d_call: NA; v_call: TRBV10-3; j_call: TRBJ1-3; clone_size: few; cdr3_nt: TGTGCCATCAGACCCACAGCTAACTCTGGAAACACCATATATTTT; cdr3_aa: CAIRPTANSGNTIYF
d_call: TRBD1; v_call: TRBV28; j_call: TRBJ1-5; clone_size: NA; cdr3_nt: TGTGCCAGCAGATTGGACAGGGGGCCTCAGCCCCAGCATTTT; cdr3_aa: CASRLDRGPQPQHF
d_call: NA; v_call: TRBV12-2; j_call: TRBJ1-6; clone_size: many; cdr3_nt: TGTGCAAGTCGCTTAGGAACCGGTCGTAATTCACCCCTCCACTTT; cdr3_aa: CASRLGTGRNSPLHF
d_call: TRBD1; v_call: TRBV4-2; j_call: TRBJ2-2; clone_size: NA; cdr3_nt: TGTGCCAGCAGCAGGGCCCGGCCAGGGGGCGGGACCGGGGAGCTGTTTTTT; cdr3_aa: CASSRARPGGGTGELFF
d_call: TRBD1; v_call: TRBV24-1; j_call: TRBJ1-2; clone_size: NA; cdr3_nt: TGTGCCACCAGTGACCCGGCAGGGGGATTCGGCTACACCTTC; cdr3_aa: CATSDPAGGFGYTF
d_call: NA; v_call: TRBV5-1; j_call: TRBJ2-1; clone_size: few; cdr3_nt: TGCGCCAGCAGCTTACCCGGGACTCACAATGAGCAGTTCTTC; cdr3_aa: CASSLPGTHNEQFF
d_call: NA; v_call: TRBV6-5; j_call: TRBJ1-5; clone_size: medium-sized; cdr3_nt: TGTGCCAGCACCAAAGCGGCAGGCCTTCAGCCCCAGCATTTT; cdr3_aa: CASTKAAGLQPQHF
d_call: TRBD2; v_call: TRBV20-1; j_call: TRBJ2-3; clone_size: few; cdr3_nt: TGCAGTTTGAGCGGGGTGGGGCAGTATTTT; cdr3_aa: CSLSGVGQYF
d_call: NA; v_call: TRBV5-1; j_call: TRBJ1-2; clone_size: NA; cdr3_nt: TGCGCCAGCAGCTTAGAGGGACTCTATGGCTACACCTTC; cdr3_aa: CASSLEGLYGYTF
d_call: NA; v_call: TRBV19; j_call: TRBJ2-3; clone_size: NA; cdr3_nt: TGTGCCAGTAGTATAGCGGGGTACCCGGATACGCAGTATTTT; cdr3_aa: CASSIAGYPDTQYF
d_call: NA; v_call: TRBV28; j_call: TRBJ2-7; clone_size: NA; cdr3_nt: TGTGCCAGCAGCCAAGGGGGAACCTACGAGCAGTACTTC; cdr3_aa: CASSQGGTYEQYF
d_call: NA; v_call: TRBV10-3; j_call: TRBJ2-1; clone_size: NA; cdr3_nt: TGTGCCATCAGTGAGTCATGGGGCGGGATTGATGAGCAGTTCTTC; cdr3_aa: CAISESWGGIDEQFF
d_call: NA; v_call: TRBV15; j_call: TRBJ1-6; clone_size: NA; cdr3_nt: TGTGCCACCAGCAGAGAGCGGCAGAAAAATTCACCCCTCCACTTT; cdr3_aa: CATSRERQKNSPLHF
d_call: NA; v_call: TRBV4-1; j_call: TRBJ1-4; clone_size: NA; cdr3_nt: TGCGCCAGCAGCCAGACAGCCCTTAATGAAAAACTGTTTTTT; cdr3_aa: CASSQTALNEKLFF
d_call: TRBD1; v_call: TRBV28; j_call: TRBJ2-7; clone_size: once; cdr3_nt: TGTGCCAGCACGGGACAGGTCTACGAGCAGTACTTC; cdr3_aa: CASTGQVYEQYF
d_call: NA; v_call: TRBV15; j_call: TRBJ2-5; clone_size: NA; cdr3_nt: TGTGCCACCAGCAGAGTTACAGGGTCTCGAGAGACCCAGTACTTC; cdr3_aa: CATSRVTGSRETQYF
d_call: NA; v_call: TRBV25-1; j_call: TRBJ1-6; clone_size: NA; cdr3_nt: TGTGCCACCCGAGGCAATAATTCACCCCTCCACTTT; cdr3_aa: CATRGNNSPLHF
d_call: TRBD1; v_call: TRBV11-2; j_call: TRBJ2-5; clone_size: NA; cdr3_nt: TGTGCCAGCAGCTTACAGGGGGCTCAAGAGACCCAGTACTTC; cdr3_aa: CASSLQGAQETQYF
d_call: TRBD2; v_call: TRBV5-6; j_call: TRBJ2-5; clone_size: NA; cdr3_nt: TGTGCCAGCAGCTTGGCCGGACTAGCGGAGAAAGAGACCCAGTACTTC; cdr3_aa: CASSLAGLAEKETQYF
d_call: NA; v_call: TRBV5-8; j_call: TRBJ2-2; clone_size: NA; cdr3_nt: TGTGCCAGCAGCTCAGGCAGGGTAGCGAACACCGGGGAGCTGTTTTTT; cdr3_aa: CASSSGRVANTGELFF
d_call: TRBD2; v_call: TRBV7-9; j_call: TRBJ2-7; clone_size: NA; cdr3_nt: TGTGCCAGCAGCTTGGGAGCGGGAGGTACTCCCTACGAGCAGTACTTC; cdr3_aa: CASSLGAGGTPYEQYF
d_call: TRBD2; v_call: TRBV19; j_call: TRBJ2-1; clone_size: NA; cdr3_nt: TGTGCCAGTAGGACACTAGCGGGGGTTAGCTCCTACAATGAGCAGTTCTTC; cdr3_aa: CASRTLAGVSSYNEQFF
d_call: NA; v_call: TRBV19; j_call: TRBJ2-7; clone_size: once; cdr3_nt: TGTGCCAGTAGTGGCGGGCACTCCTACGAGCAGTACTTC; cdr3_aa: CASSGGHSYEQYF
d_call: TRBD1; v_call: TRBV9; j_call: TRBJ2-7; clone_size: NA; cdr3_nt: TGTGCCAGCAGCTCAAGTCCCGGGACAGGGATCGAGCAGTACTTC; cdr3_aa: CASSSSPGTGIEQYF
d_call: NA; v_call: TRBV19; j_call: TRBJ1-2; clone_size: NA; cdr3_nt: TGTGCCAGTAAGAACAGGGTGAACTATGGCTACACCTTC; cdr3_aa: CASKNRVNYGYTF
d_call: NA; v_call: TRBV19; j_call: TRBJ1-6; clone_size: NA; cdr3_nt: TGTGCCAGTAGTATAGATCTTGACAGGAAAAATTCACCCCTCCACTTT; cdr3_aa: CASSIDLDRKNSPLHF
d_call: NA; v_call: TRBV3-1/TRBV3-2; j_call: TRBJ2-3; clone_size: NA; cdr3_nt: TGTGCCAGCATGCAGGCAGATACGCAGTATTTT; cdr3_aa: CASMQADTQYF
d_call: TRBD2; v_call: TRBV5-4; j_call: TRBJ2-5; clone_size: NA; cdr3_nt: TGTGCCAGCAGCTTGCGGGTAGCGGGAGTCGGTCTGGAGACCCAGTACTTC; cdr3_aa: CASSLRVAGVGLETQYF
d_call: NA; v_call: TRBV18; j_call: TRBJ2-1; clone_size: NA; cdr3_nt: TGTGCCAGCTCACCGGCAGGAATATACAATGAGCAGTTCTTC; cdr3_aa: CASSPAGIYNEQFF
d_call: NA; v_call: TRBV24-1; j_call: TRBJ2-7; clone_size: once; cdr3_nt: TGTGCCACCAGTGATCAACGGGGGGCTTCCGAGCAGTACTTC; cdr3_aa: CATSDQRGASEQYF
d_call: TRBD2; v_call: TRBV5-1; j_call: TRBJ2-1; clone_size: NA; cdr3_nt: TGCGCCAGCAGCCTCTCAGCGGGAAACAATGAGCAGTTCTTC; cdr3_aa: CASSLSAGNNEQFF
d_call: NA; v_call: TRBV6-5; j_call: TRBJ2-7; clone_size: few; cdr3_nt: TGTGCCAGCAGTTACAGAGGAAGTGGGAGCAGTGAGCAGTACTTC; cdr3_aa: CASSYRGSGSSEQYF
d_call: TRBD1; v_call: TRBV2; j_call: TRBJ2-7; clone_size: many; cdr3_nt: TGTGCCAGCAGTTCCAACAGGGGTCCTTCCTACGAGCAGTACTTC; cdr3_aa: CASSSNRGPSYEQYF
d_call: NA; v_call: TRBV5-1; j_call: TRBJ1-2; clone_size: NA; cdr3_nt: TGCGCCAGCAGCTTGGAAGGTCGGGGGAAGGATGGCTACACCTTC; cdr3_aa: CASSLEGRGKDGYTF
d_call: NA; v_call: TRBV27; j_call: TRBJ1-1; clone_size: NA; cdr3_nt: TGTGCCAGCAGTGCCGGTCGGTTGCGGGGGAACACTGAAGCTTTCTTT; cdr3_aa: CASSAGRLRGNTEAFF